These 24 T cell receptor beta chains share one sample of origin, sequenced in a study of blood T cell repertoires in COVID-19. Here immunoSEQ multiplex PCR was the method, and the copy in TCRdb shows in-frame clones only, minus some. The sample contains roughly 200,000 clones, around nine tenths of which appear only once. Sequenced: peripheral blood. The receptors derive from a man in his forties with acute or convalescent COVID-19.

The rearrangement joins TRBV7-6 to TRBJ2-5; 11 bases fit TRBD2. The CDR3 length is 16 residues. Germline loops: CDR1 SGHVS, CDR2 FNYEAQ. V dropped 4 bases and J dropped 4; count of bases not matched to a gene: 8. This chain's CDR3 is CASSYSGGVDVETQYF. In nucleotides, the CDR3 is TGTGCCAGCAGCTATAGCGGGGGGGTTGACGTAGAGACCCAGTACTTC.

This chain connects TRBV5-4 to TRBJ2-2, with 7 bases that match TRBD2. There are 16 residues in the CDR3. The germline gives CDR1 SGHNT, CDR2 YYREEE (reference sequence). The trim removed 1 base at V and 6 bases at J, leaving 9 bases unmatched. CDR3: CASSLLAGDHPGELFF. Written as DNA, the CDR3 is TGTGCCAGCAGCTTGTTGGCGGGGGACCACCCCGGGGAGCTGTTTTTT.

The chain combines TRBV4-1 with TRBJ1-2, with TRBD1 as a possible D gene (6 bases). The V and J ends lost 3 bases and 2 bases respectively, with 13 bases between them. Germline V CDR1 and CDR2: MGHRA, YSYEKL. This CDR3 contains 15 residues. CDR3 amino acids: CASSQGDTINYGYTF. Written as DNA, the CDR3 is TGCGCCAGCAGCCAGGGGGACACCATCAACTATGGCTACACCTTC.

CDR3 coding DNA: TGTGCCACCAGTGATTCGGGCGGGGGGGCTTTCAATGAGCAGTTCTTC. Its translation: CATSDSGGGAFNEQFF. The chain uses TRBV24-1 and TRBJ2-1; 9 bases are shared with TRBD2. The germline CDR1 and CDR2 sequences are KGHDR and SFDVKD. The CDR3 extends over 16 amino acids. Germline trimming cut 2 bases from V and 6 bases from J; bases unmatched to any gene: 7.

The genes are TRBV14 and TRBJ2-7; D is perhaps TRBD2 (5 bases). CDR3 length equals 17 residues. Trimming pared 0 bases from V and 0 bases from J, leaving 15 bases between. Germline loops: CDR1 SGHDN, CDR2 FVKESK. CDR3 coding DNA: TGTGCCAGCAGCCAAGATGAGGGCAGCCGGAGCTCCTACGAGCAGTACTTC. Translation: CASSQDEGSRSSYEQYF.

The chain carries TRBV19 and TRBJ2-7; TRBD1 matches 7 bases. V dropped 2 bases and J dropped 3; count of bases not matched to a gene: 7. CDR3 length: 15 amino acids. Germline CDR1 is LNHDA and CDR2 is SQIVND (reference sequence). CDR3 protein: CASSISTGVVYEQYF. CDR3 DNA: TGTGCCAGTAGTATATCAACAGGGGTGGTCTACGAGCAGTACTTC.

This chain uses TRBV10-3 with TRBJ2-7; D remains unclear. Germline V lookup: CDR1 ENHRY, CDR2 SYGVKD. V shed 6 bases and J shed 2 bases, with 5 bases lying between them. The CDR3 totals 11 residues. CDR3 in amino acids: CAIRNTYEQYF. As DNA, the CDR3 is TGTGCCATCAGGAACACCTACGAGCAGTACTTC.

This clone was observed a few times. This chain connects TRBV4-2 to TRBJ2-6; D gene unclear. Germline CDR1 and CDR2: LGHNA and YNFKEQ. This CDR3 has 16 residues. Trimming left V 0 bases short and J 3 bases short, with 9 bases between. This chain's CDR3 is CASSQDAAFGANVLTF. CDR3 coding DNA: TGTGCCAGCAGCCAAGATGCAGCGTTTGGGGCCAACGTCCTGACTTTC.

This clone has more than one count but fewer than ten. J is TRBJ1-3 and V is TRBV5-1; D gene ambiguous. This CDR3 contains 16 residues. Looked up from germline, CDR1 is SGHRS and CDR2 is YFSETQ. V lost 0 bases, J lost 0 bases, and 10 bases lay in between. CDR3 nucleotides: TGCGCCAGCAGCTTGGGGCCCGGACTCTCTGGAAACACCATATATTTT. Translation gives CASSLGPGLSGNTIYF.

The CDR3 region has the DNA TGCGCCAGCAGCTTAACAGCGCCCGGGGACGAGCAGTACTTC. Translating it yields CASSLTAPGDEQYF. V and J are TRBV5-1 and TRBJ2-7, with a possible D match to TRBD2 (5 bases). V was clipped by 2 bases and J by 5 bases, with 14 bases between them. Per germline, CDR1 SGHRS and CDR2 YFSETQ. The CDR3 runs to 14 residues.

The gene calls are TRBV7-8 and TRBJ2-3; unclear D gene. This CDR3 is built from 13 residues. The germline V gene has CDR1 SGHVS and CDR2 FQNEAQ. V gave up 1 base and J gave up 2 bases, with 4 bases separating them. DNA of the CDR3: TGTGCCAGCAGCTTAGTTCTCACAGATACGCAGTATTTT. As protein: CASSLVLTDTQYF.

This rearrangement joins TRBV19 to TRBJ2-7; 8 nucleotides line up with TRBD1. J gave up 5 bases and V 5 bases, and 8 bases lay outside the gene matches. CDR1 LNHDA and CDR2 SQIVND come from the germline V gene (reference sequence). The CDR3 is 14 residues long. The CDR3 spells CASSFPGQVNEQYF. CDR3 DNA: TGTGCCAGTAGTTTTCCGGGACAGGTTAACGAGCAGTACTTC. Based on the CDR3 plus reference TRBV19 and TRBJ2-7, the full variable domain is DGGITQSPKYLFRKEGQNVTLSCEQNLNHDAMYWYRQDPGQGLRLIYYSQIVNDFQKGDIAEGYSVSREKKESFPLTVTSAQKNPTAFYLCASSFPGQVNEQYFGPGTRLTVT.

The chain uses TRBV7-2 and TRBJ2-1; tentatively, D is TRBD2 (6 bases). CDR1 is SGHTA, CDR2 FQGNSA, per germline. V lost 5 bases and J lost 0, with 17 bases in between. This CDR3 spans 17 amino acids. The CDR3 bases are TGTGCCAGCAGCCCGTTCCGCGCGGGGAGCTCCTACAATGAGCAGTTCTTC. Translated, it gives CASSPFRAGSSYNEQFF. The complete variable domain, with remaining parts taken from reference TRBV7-2 and TRBJ2-1, reads GAGVSQSPSNKVTEKGKDVELRCDPISGHTALYWYRQSLGQGLEFLIYFQGNSAPDKSGLPSDRFSAERTGGSVSTLTIQRTQQEDSAVYLCASSPFRAGSSYNEQFFGPGTRLTVL.

The V call is TRBV5-1, the J call TRBJ1-1; possibly TRBD1 for D (5 bases). The CDR3 sequence is 14 residues long. V lost 5 bases, J lost 3 bases, and 14 bases lay in between. The germline V gene has CDR1 SGHRS and CDR2 YFSETQ. DNA of the CDR3: TGCGCCAGCAGTGGTAGGGGCGGAGACACTGAAGCTTTCTTT. This gives the protein CASSGRGGDTEAFF.

This chain uses TRBV7-8 with TRBJ2-1, with 14 bases matching TRBD2. Germline CDR1 and CDR2: SGHVS and FQNEAQ. J lost 7 bases, V lost 3 bases, and 2 bases had no gene match. The CDR3 sequence is 15 residues long. Here the CDR3 reads CASSLRLAGGNEQFF. In DNA form, the CDR3 reads TGTGCCAGCAGCTTGAGACTAGCGGGGGGGAATGAGCAGTTCTTC. Full variable domain (rest looked up from reference TRBV7-8 and TRBJ2-1): GAGVSQSPRYKVAKRGQDVALRCDPISGHVSLFWYQQALGQGPEFLTYFQNEAQLDKSGLPSDRFFAERPEGSVSTLKIQRTQQEDSAVYLCASSLRLAGGNEQFFGPGTRLTVL.

This rearrangement joins TRBV12-5 to TRBJ2-7; D might be TRBD1 (6 bases). Per germline, CDR1 LGHNT and CDR2 FRNRAP. The CDR3 is made up of 15 amino acids. Trimming shortened V by 3 bases and J by 4 bases, and 16 bases separated the two germline ends. The CDR3 bases are TGTGCTAGTGGTTTTAAGGTAGGACAGATTTACGAGCAGTACTTC. It specifies CASGFKVGQIYEQYF.

The rearrangement links TRBV7-2 to TRBJ1-4; D not certain. Germline V lookup: CDR1 SGHTA, CDR2 FQGNSA. The V end lost 5 bases, the J end lost 1 base, and 8 bases lay between the germline ends. The CDR3 loop spans 14 amino acids. CDR3 in amino acids: CASSLTRTNEKLFF. In DNA form, the CDR3 reads TGTGCCAGCAGCCTGACAAGAACTAATGAAAAACTGTTTTTT.

This clone was detected only once. CDR3 region: CASSLTTGNARYYGYTF. The CDR3 bases are TGTGCCAGCAGTCTGACGACGGGGAACGCCAGGTACTATGGCTACACCTTC. The genes are TRBV28 and TRBJ1-2; no reliable D call. This CDR3 is built from 17 residues. With 5 bases removed from V and 3 bases from J, the gap between germline ends came to 22 bases. Germline V gene data show CDR1 as MDHEN and CDR2 as SYDVKM.

J is TRBJ1-5 and V is TRBV4-1; 9 positions agree with TRBD1. V gave up 3 bases and J gave up 0 bases; unmatched junction bases: 6. CDR1 is MGHRA, CDR2 YSYEKL, per germline. The CDR3 loop spans 17 amino acids. The CDR3 protein is CASSQGTGGYSNQPQHF. As DNA, the CDR3 is TGCGCCAGCAGCCAGGGAACAGGGGGCTATAGCAATCAGCCCCAGCATTTT.

V gene TRBV4-1 combines with J gene TRBJ2-3; D perhaps matches TRBD1 (6 bases). Trimming removed 3 bases from V and 2 bases from J, with 18 bases in between. Per the germline V gene, CDR1 is MGHRA and CDR2 is YSYEKL. This CDR3 has 17 residues. CDR3 amino acids: CASSHPLQGDDTDTQYF. The DNA for the CDR3 is TGCGCCAGCAGCCATCCCTTACAGGGTGATGACACAGATACGCAGTATTTT.

DNA for the CDR3: TGTGCCAGCAGCCCAGGCGGGGCGGATGGTGAAAAACTGTTTTTT. It translates to CASSPGGADGEKLFF. The V gene is TRBV11-3, the J gene TRBJ1-4, with D possibly being TRBD1 (5 bases). The CDR3 totals 15 residues. The V end was cut by 5 bases, the J end by 7 bases, with 17 bases between. Germline CDR1 and CDR2: SGHNT and YENEEA.

The V gene is TRBV6-4, the J gene TRBJ1-5; 7 nucleotides match TRBD1. The CDR3 is 16 amino acids. J lost 0 bases, V lost 6 bases, and 8 bases had no gene match. Germline values: CDR1 MRHNA, CDR2 SNTAGT. CDR3 in amino acids: CASRRRDRDSNQPQHF. Here the CDR3 DNA reads TGTGCCAGCAGGCGAAGGGACAGAGATAGCAATCAGCCCCAGCATTTT.

The rearrangement uses TRBV7-3 and TRBJ2-1; the match to TRBD2 covers 15 bases. Germline V gene sequence: CDR1 SGHTA, CDR2 FQGTGA. This CDR3 has 17 residues. V lost 5 bases and J lost 5; bases outside the gene matches: 7. Written as DNA, the CDR3 is TGTGCCAGCAGCCCTGGGACTAGCGGGGGGTATAACAATGAGCAGTTCTTC. Protein product: CASSPGTSGGYNNEQFF. The entire variable domain, with the rest obtained from reference TRBV7-3 and TRBJ2-1, is as follows: GAGVSQTPSNKVTEKGKYVELRCDPISGHTALYWYRQSLGQGPEFLIYFQGTGAADDSGLPNDRFFAVRPEGSVSTLKIQRTERGDSAVYLCASSPGTSGGYNNEQFFGPGTRLTVL.

The chain recombines TRBV27 with TRBJ1-1, with a weak D call TRBD1 (6 bases). V gave up 2 bases and J gave up 6 bases, with 19 bases separating them. The CDR3 runs to 16 residues. The germline V gene encodes CDR1 MNHEY and CDR2 SMNVEV (reference sequence). The CDR3 sequence: CASSLLRTARPPEAFF. CDR3 sequence (DNA): TGTGCCAGCAGTTTACTCAGGACAGCTCGACCCCCTGAAGCTTTCTTT.